This paragraph covers one T cell receptor beta chain sequence. V shed 4 bases and J shed 3 bases, with 14 bases lying between them. Per the germline V gene, CDR1 is SGHRS and CDR2 is YFSETQ. CDR3 length: 15 amino acids. This record belongs to a study of blood T cell repertoires in COVID-19. The wider study: In each case, the material was cDNA or gDNA derived from T cells, B-cell-depleted T cells, or PBMCs.

Profiled with immunoSEQ multiplex PCR; TCRdb holds only in-frame clones, not every one. The sample lists about 170,000 clones, around 80% occurring once. This clonotype originated in a middle-aged man who had recovered from COVID-19. Sequenced sample: PBMCs or T cells enriched from blood (not recorded which). The chain uses TRBV5-1 and TRBJ1-5; no reliable D call. The CDR3 reads CASSVIPSDNQPQHF. CDR3 DNA: TGCGCCAGCAGCGTAATCCCTTCAGACAATCAGCCCCAGCATTTT.